Listed below are T cell receptor beta chains from one sample, sequenced in a study of beta chain features in type 1 diabetes. Profiled with immunoSEQ multiplex PCR; TCRdb holds only in-frame clones, not every one. The data contain approximately 250,000 clones, approximately 10% of them singletons. The specimen sequenced was naive CD4+ T cells from blood. The receptors originated from a man aged 30-40 years with type 1 diabetes. Both conserved end residues are part of each CDR3. Part of the rows lack a size; the others show once, few, many or a class for expanded clones.

few	TRBV30	TRBJ1-3	CAVGSSGNTIYF
few	TRBV7-3	TRBJ2-5	CASSSGGRAWETQYF
few	TRBV6-6	TRBJ1-1	CASTDRAEAFF
few	TRBV5-4	TRBJ2-1	CASSSDRYNEQFF
NA	TRBV4-1	TRBJ1-5	CASSQVVTGVQPQHF
NA	TRBV5-1	TRBJ2-3	CASSLPLPSTDTQYF
NA	TRBV19	TRBJ2-1	CASSIPDRKNEQFF
NA	TRBV7-6	TRBJ1-6	CASSLGTGQGANSPLHF
NA	TRBV10-3	TRBJ2-2	CAISKLATGELFF
NA	TRBV4-3	TRBJ1-2	CASSQEAHYGYTF
NA	TRBV7-7	TRBJ2-5	CASSLASGGQETQYF
few	TRBV29-1	TRBJ1-1	CSVGGTGAPWAAEAFF
few	TRBV11-1	TRBJ2-3	CASSLRLAGSTDTQYF
few	TRBV28	TRBJ2-7	CASYGGGARYEQYF
NA	TRBV2	TRBJ1-2	CASSEAPLEGNYGYTF
NA	TRBV6-1	TRBJ2-7	CASRSGGGMYEQYF
NA	TRBV18	TRBJ1-6	CASSPSGTRENSPLHF
few	TRBV2	TRBJ2-1	CASSWRGQLSYNEQFF
few	TRBV13	TRBJ1-2	CASSKGGYGYTF
few	TRBV25-1	TRBJ2-3	CASTVAGGTDTQYF
NA	TRBV27	TRBJ1-4	CASSFAHNNEKLFF
NA	TRBV28	TRBJ2-7	CAHGSSYEQYF
NA	TRBV4-1	TRBJ2-1	CASSPGTSVYNEQFF
NA	TRBV25-1	TRBJ1-6	CASSRQNSPLHF
NA	TRBV5-1	TRBJ2-5	CASSSATDDRDEETQYF
few	TRBV25-1	TRBJ2-7	CASKRDEQYF
NA	TRBV5-4	TRBJ2-2	CASRLDRDPAGELFF
NA	TRBV2	TRBJ2-7	CASTVETGAYEQYF
NA	TRBV27	TRBJ2-7	CASSRWGQSYEQYF